What follows are 19 T cell receptor beta chains derived from one specimen sequenced in a study of tissue T cells after allogeneic stem cell transplantation. Produced via immunoSEQ multiplex PCR; TCRdb's table is partial and in-frame only. This sample has 1,200 to 1,500 clones, with more than 60% found just once. Source: stomach tissue, taken at autopsy. Every receptor here comes from a male patient aged 35 to 70 with steroid-refractory graft-versus-host disease after an allogeneic stem cell transplant. A subset of T cells may come from the graft donor.

This clone was found a few times. This chain links TRBV15 with TRBJ2-1, with D perhaps matching TRBD1 (5 bases). The CDR3 is made up of 13 amino acids. Looked up from germline, CDR1 is LNHNV and CDR2 is YYDKDF (reference sequence). Trimming left V 0 bases short and J 10 bases short, with 10 bases between. The chain's CDR3 is CATSRDFSGEQFF. In DNA form, the CDR3 reads TGTGCCACCAGCAGAGATTTTTCAGGGGAGCAGTTCTTC.

The rearrangement joins TRBV11-2 to TRBJ2-6; no firm D call. The germline gives CDR1 SGHAT, CDR2 FQNNGV. V lost 9 bases to trimming and J lost 3 bases, with 0 bases between them. This CDR3 region has 10 residues. The CDR3 protein is CASGANVLTF. CDR3 nucleotides: TGTGCCAGTGGGGCCAACGTCCTGACTTTC.

This chain links TRBV9 with TRBJ1-2; D possibly corresponds to TRBD1 (5 bases). The CDR3 covers 17 residues. V dropped 0 bases and J dropped 4 bases, with 19 bases sitting between them. Looked up from germline, CDR1 is SGDLS and CDR2 is YYNGEE. The CDR3 region is CASSVGVVPSGGYGYTF. The CDR3 region has the DNA TGTGCCAGCAGCGTAGGGGTCGTCCCCTCCGGGGGCTATGGCTACACCTTC.

As for this clone: At the DNA level, this CDR3 is encoded by other sequences in the same sample as well. This chain connects TRBV7-2 to TRBJ2-1; 9 bases agree with TRBD2. The length of the CDR3 is 15 residues. Trimming removed 2 bases from V and 4 bases from J; junction bases left unmatched: 3. The germline V gene encodes CDR1 SGHTA and CDR2 FQGNSA. The CDR3 sequence is CASSLTSGPYNEQFF. CDR3 coding DNA: TGTGCCAGCAGCTTAACTAGCGGGCCTTACAATGAGCAGTTCTTC.

This chain joins TRBV21-1 and TRBJ2-6; the D call of TRBD1 is as the table states it, not checked on the DNA. TRBV21-1 is marked as a pseudogene. This CDR3 region has 14 residues. The CDR3 spells CASSDSSGANVLTF. CDR3 nucleotides: TGTGCCAGCAGTGACAGCTCTGGGGCCAACGTCCTGACTTTC.

In its sample, this clone was seen a few times. In the same sample, other DNA sequences code for this CDR3. V gene TRBV11-2 combines with J gene TRBJ2-1; D gene ambiguous. The length of the CDR3 is 13 residues. Between the trimmed V and J ends, which lost 0 bases and 7 bases, there was a span of 7 bases. Germline V lookup: CDR1 SGHAT, CDR2 FQNNGV. The CDR3 is CASSLDVGNEQFF. CDR3 coding DNA: TGTGCCAGCAGCTTAGATGTCGGTAATGAGCAGTTCTTC.

By share of the sample, this clone is hyperexpanded. The chain couples TRBV4-2 to TRBJ1-5, with D unresolved. Per germline, CDR1 LGHNA and CDR2 YNFKEQ. CDR3 length equals 16 residues. V lost 0 bases, J lost 0 bases, and 9 bases lay in between. The CDR3 DNA follows: TGTGCCAGCAGCCAAGATCCCCAGGCTAGCAATCAGCCCCAGCATTTT. Amino acids: CASSQDPQASNQPQHF.

In its sample, this clone was seen a few times. The rearrangement joins TRBV30 to TRBJ2-7; weak D call: TRBD1 (5 bases). The germline V gene has CDR1 GTSNPN and CDR2 SVGIG (reference sequence). The CDR3 is 12 amino acids. V lost 2 bases to trimming and J lost 4 bases, with 9 bases between them. The CDR3 nucleotides read TGTGCCTGGAGTATGGGGCCTTACGAGCAGTACTTC. This codes for CAWSMGPYEQYF.

The J gene is TRBJ2-2, the V gene TRBV7-2, with 10 bases identical to TRBD2. Losses at the gene ends were 3 bases for V and 5 bases for J; bases not matched to a gene: 9. Germline V lookup: CDR1 SGHTA, CDR2 FQGNSA. The CDR3 is made up of 17 amino acids. The CDR3 loop reads CASSLGLAGAKTGELFF. In nucleotides, the CDR3 is TGTGCCAGCAGCTTGGGGCTAGCGGGGGCAAAAACCGGGGAGCTGTTTTTT.

The chain joins TRBV11-3 to TRBJ2-1; 8 bases agree with TRBD1. CDR3 length: 15 residues. The V segment lost 4 bases and the J segment 1 base; nucleotides outside the gene matches: 3. Germline V gene data show CDR1 as SGHNT and CDR2 as YENEEA. CDR3 sequence (DNA): TGTGCCAGCAGCTCGGGGACAGGTTCCTACAATGAGCAGTTCTTC. The encoded protein is CASSSGTGSYNEQFF. Combining the CDR3 with reference TRBV11-3 and TRBJ2-1 gives the whole variable domain EAGVVQSPRYKIIEKKQPVAFWCNPISGHNTLYWYLQNLGQGPELLIRYENEEAVDDSQLPKDRFSAERLKGVDSTLKIQPAELGDSAVYLCASSSGTGSYNEQFFGPGTRLTVL.

The V gene is TRBV6-2 or TRBV6-3, the J gene TRBJ2-1; D is unclear. Per the germline V gene, CDR1 is MNHEY and CDR2 is SVGEGT. Trimming removed 6 bases at V and 8 bases at J, with 14 bases between. This CDR3 has 13 residues. The CDR3 sequence is CASSFLKGDEQFF. The CDR3 region has the DNA TGTGCCAGCAGCTTCCTTAAGGGCGATGAGCAGTTCTTC.

This clone was detected only once. The rearrangement uses TRBV5-1 and TRBJ1-1; tentative D call: TRBD1 (5 bases). Germline CDR1 is SGHRS and CDR2 is YFSETQ. Trimming shortened V by 3 bases and J by 6 bases, and 15 bases separated the two germline ends. The CDR3 has 14 residues. CDR3 DNA: TGCGCCAGCAGCTGGGGAGAGGGGAGGCCTGAAGCTTTCTTT. This encodes CASSWGEGRPEAFF.

This chain connects TRBV6-4 to TRBJ1-1; the D is unclear. The CDR3 has 13 residues. Germline loops: CDR1 MRHNA, CDR2 SNTAGT. V was cut by 4 bases and J by 2 bases, with 8 bases left in between. CDR3 DNA sequence: TGTGCCAGCAGTGTCACGGGTAACACTGAAGCTTTCTTT. It is translated as CASSVTGNTEAFF.

The rearrangement joins TRBV19 to TRBJ1-2; TRBD1 matches 8 bases. The CDR3 covers 14 residues. The germline V gene encodes CDR1 LNHDA and CDR2 SQIVND (reference sequence). Losses at the gene ends were 6 bases for V and 8 bases for J; bases not matched to a gene: 11. The chain's CDR3 is CASRLGTGFWGYTF. CDR3 sequence (DNA): TGTGCCAGTAGGCTCGGGACAGGCTTCTGGGGCTACACCTTC.

The V and J genes are TRBV4-3 and TRBJ1-2; 8 nucleotides line up with TRBD1. This CDR3 comprises 13 residues. With 2 bases clipped from V and 5 bases from J, the junction kept 1 base outside the gene matches. Germline CDR1 reads LGHNA; CDR2 reads YSLEER. CDR3: CASSQTGGYGYTF. The CDR3 bases are TGCGCCAGCAGCCAAACAGGGGGATATGGCTACACCTTC.

This chain links TRBV7-2 with TRBJ2-7; no reliable D call. The CDR3 consists of 13 residues. V was trimmed by 7 bases and J by 0 bases, leaving 10 bases between them. The germline V gene encodes CDR1 SGHTA and CDR2 FQGNSA. CDR3 region: CASKAGYSYEQYF. The DNA for the CDR3 is TGTGCCAGCAAGGCAGGATACTCCTACGAGCAGTACTTC.

J is TRBJ2-7 and V is TRBV27; 12 bases align to TRBD1. Germline CDR1 is MNHEY and CDR2 is SMNVEV (reference sequence). V gave up 5 bases and J gave up 6 bases; unmatched junction bases: 8. There are 15 residues in the CDR3. CDR3 sequence reads: CASSTPGTGGFEQYF. CDR3 DNA sequence: TGTGCCAGCAGTACCCCCGGGACAGGGGGCTTCGAGCAGTACTTC.

The V gene is TRBV4-3, the J gene TRBJ2-2; 7 bases are a match to TRBD1. The CDR3 loop spans 16 amino acids. Germline CDR1 and CDR2: LGHNA and YSLEER. J was trimmed by 0 bases and V by 1 base; bases with no gene match: 2. The CDR3 here is CASSQGTGPNTGELFF. CDR3 bases: TGCGCCAGCAGCCAAGGGACAGGTCCGAACACCGGGGAGCTGTTTTTT.

This chain links TRBV9 with TRBJ1-1; the D gene is possibly TRBD1 (6 bases). CDR3 length: 15 amino acids. Germline CDR1 and CDR2: SGDLS and YYNGEE. Trimming shortened V by 0 bases and J by 4 bases, and 13 bases separated the two germline ends. This CDR3 reads CASSVVLEGGTEAFF. The DNA of the CDR3 is TGTGCCAGCAGCGTAGTTTTGGAGGGGGGCACTGAAGCTTTCTTT.